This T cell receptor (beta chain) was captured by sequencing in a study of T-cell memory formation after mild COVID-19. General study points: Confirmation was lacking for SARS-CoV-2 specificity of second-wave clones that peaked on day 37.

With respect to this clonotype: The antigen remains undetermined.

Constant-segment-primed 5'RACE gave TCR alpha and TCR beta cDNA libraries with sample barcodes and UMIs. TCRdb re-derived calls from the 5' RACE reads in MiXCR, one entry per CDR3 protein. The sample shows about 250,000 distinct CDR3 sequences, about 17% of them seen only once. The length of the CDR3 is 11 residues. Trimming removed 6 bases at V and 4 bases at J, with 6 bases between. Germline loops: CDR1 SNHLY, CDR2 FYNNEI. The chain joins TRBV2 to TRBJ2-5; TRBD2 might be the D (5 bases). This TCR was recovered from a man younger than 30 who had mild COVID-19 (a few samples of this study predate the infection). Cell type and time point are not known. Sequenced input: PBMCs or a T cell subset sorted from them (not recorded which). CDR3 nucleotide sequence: TGTGCCAGCAGAGAGGGAGAGACCCAGTACTTC. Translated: CASREGETQYF.